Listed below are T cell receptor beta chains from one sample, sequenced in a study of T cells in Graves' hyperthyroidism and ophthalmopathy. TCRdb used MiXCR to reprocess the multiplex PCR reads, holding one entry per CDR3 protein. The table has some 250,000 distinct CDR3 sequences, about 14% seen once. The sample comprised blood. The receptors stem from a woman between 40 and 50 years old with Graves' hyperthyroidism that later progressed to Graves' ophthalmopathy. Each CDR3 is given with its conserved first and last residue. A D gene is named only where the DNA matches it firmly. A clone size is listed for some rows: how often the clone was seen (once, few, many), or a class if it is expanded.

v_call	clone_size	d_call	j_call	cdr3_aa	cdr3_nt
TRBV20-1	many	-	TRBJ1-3	CSARAGGSASGNTIYF	TGCAGTGCTAGGGCCGGGGGGAGTGCCTCTGGAAACACCATATATTTT
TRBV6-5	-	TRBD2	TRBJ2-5	CASSYEGLPQETQYF	TGTGCCAGCAGTTACGAGGGACTACCACAAGAGACCCAGTACTTC
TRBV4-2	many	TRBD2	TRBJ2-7	CASSQSKRETGEQYF	TGTGCCAGCAGCCAATCGAAGCGGGAGACCGGCGAGCAGTACTTC
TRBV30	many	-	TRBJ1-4	CAWSVGATTNEKLFF	TGTGCCTGGAGTGTCGGAGCAACAACTAATGAAAAACTGTTTTTT
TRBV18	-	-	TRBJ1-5	CASSLDYSNQPQHF	TGTGCCAGCTCACTCGACTATAGCAATCAGCCCCAGCATTTT
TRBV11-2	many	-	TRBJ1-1	CASSTDRPYPIRQSPTEAFF	TGTGCCAGCAGCACAGACCGCCCCTATCCTATAAGACAGTCTCCCACTGAAGCTTTCTTT
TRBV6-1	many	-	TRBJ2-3	CASRLPALVTQYF	TGTGCCAGCAGACTTCCCGCTTTGGTTACGCAGTATTTT
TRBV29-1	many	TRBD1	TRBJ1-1	CSGRPQGAQNTEAFF	TGCAGCGGAAGACCCCAGGGGGCGCAGAACACTGAAGCTTTCTTT
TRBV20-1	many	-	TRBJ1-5	CSASNGPGSSQPQHF	TGCAGTGCTTCAAATGGGCCAGGCTCTTCTCAGCCCCAGCATTTT
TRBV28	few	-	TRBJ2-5	CASSTFGVAQETQYF	TGTGCCAGCAGCACATTTGGGGTTGCTCAAGAGACCCAGTACTTC
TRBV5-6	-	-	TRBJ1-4	CASSHYRVLATNEKLFF	TGTGCCAGCAGCCACTACAGGGTCTTAGCAACTAATGAAAAACTGTTTTTT
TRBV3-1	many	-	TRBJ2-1	CASSPLASEQFF	TGTGCCAGCAGCCCCTTAGCTAGTGAGCAGTTCTTC
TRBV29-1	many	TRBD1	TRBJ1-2	CSVPGQQDGYTF	TGCAGCGTTCCGGGACAGCAGGATGGCTACACCTTC
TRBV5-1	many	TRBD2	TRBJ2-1	CASSLALAGGRSYNEQFF	TGCGCCAGCAGCTTGGCTCTAGCGGGAGGGCGATCCTACAATGAGCAGTTCTTC
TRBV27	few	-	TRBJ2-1	CASSTKGLYNEQFF	TGTGCCAGCAGTACGAAGGGACTCTACAATGAGCAGTTCTTC
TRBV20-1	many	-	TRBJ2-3	CSARVLRKSTDTQYF	TGCAGTGCTAGAGTTCTCAGGAAGAGCACAGATACGCAGTATTTT
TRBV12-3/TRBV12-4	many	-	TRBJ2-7	CASSLGTVYEQYF	TGTGCCAGCAGTTTAGGGACAGTCTACGAGCAGTACTTC
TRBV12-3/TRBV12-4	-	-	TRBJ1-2	CASSSMRGAGHTF	TGTGCCAGCAGTTCAATGAGGGGCGCAGGTCACACCTTC
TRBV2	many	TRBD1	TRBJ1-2	CASSEGTGNYGYTF	TGTGCCAGCAGTGAAGGGACAGGGAACTATGGCTACACCTTC
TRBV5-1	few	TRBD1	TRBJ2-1	CASSLAGGADNEQFF	TGCGCCAGCAGCTTGGCAGGGGGCGCCGACAATGAGCAGTTCTTC
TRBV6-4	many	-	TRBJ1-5	CASRALTGNSNQPQHF	TGTGCCAGCAGAGCCCTAACAGGGAATAGCAATCAGCCCCAGCATTTT
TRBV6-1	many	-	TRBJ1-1	CASTTSGITEAFF	TGTGCCAGCACCACATCAGGGATCACTGAAGCTTTCTTT
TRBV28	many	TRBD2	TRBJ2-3	CASSFSLAGNTDTQYF	TGTGCCAGCAGTTTTAGTTTAGCGGGGAACACAGATACGCAGTATTTT
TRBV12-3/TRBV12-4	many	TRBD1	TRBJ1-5	CASSSTGGNQPQHF	TGTGCCAGCAGTTCGACAGGGGGCAATCAGCCCCAGCATTTT
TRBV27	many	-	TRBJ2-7	CASSPRGGPNYEQYF	TGTGCCAGCAGTCCCCGAGGGGGGCCGAACTACGAGCAGTACTTC
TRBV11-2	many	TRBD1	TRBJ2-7	CASSQGTGSSYEQYF	TGTGCCAGCAGCCAAGGGACAGGTTCCTCCTACGAGCAGTACTTC
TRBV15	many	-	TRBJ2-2	CATSIAAGNTGELFF	TGTGCCACCAGCATAGCCGCCGGGAACACCGGGGAGCTGTTTTTT
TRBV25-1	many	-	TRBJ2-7	CASSEGGGPPYEQYF	TGTGCCAGCAGTGAAGGAGGAGGGCCGCCCTACGAGCAGTACTTC
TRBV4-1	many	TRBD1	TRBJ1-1	CASSPYEQGGAFF	TGCGCCAGCAGCCCTTATGAACAGGGGGGAGCTTTCTTT